The 11 T cell receptor beta chains below come from one sample, sequenced in a study of blood T cell repertoires in COVID-19. Method: immunoSEQ multiplex PCR; TCRdb's copy keeps in-frame clones and lacks some. The sample shows about 140,000 clones, roughly 79% of them seen only once. The sequencing sample was made of PBMCs or T cells enriched from blood (not recorded which). These receptors originate from a woman in her fifties or sixties who had recovered from COVID-19.

The V gene is TRBV28, the J gene TRBJ2-2; TRBD2 matches 10 bases. This CDR3 region has 15 residues. The ends lost 6 bases at V and 1 base at J; junction bases unmatched: 2. CDR1 and CDR2 (germline): MDHEN, SYDVKM. CDR3 nucleotides: TGTGCCAGCAGACGGACTAGCGGGAACACCGGGGAGCTGTTTTTT. Its translation is CASRRTSGNTGELFF.

The V gene is TRBV5-5, the J gene TRBJ1-3, with D perhaps matching TRBD1 (6 bases). Trimming cost V 3 bases and J 1 base, with 11 bases left between them. Germline values: CDR1 SGHKS, CDR2 YYEKEE (reference sequence). CDR3 size: 15 residues. The DNA for the CDR3 is TGTGCCAGCAGCTCGTCCAGGGGTTCTGGAAACACCATATATTTT. Residues: CASSSSRGSGNTIYF.

V usage is TRBV27 and J usage is TRBJ1-1; D is unclear. V shed 8 bases and J shed 8 bases, with 18 bases lying between them. From germline, CDR1 is MNHEY and CDR2 SMNVEV (reference sequence). The CDR3 loop spans 13 amino acids. The CDR3 coding sequence is TGTGCCAGCCGAGCCCCCGGGGTCCGAGAAGCTTTCTTT. It is translated as CASRAPGVREAFF.

V usage is TRBV6-1 and J usage is TRBJ2-5; TRBD1 aligns across 7 bases. After removal of 6 bases from V and 4 bases from J, the junction contained 2 bases not matched to a gene. Germline lookup yields CDR1 MNHNS and CDR2 SASEGT. The CDR3 has 12 residues. The DNA of the CDR3 is TGTGCCAGCAGAGACAGGGCAGAGACCCAGTACTTC. Its translation is CASRDRAETQYF.

CDR3 nucleotides: TGTGCCAGCAGCAACCGCGTGGTCCCAGAGACCCAGTACTTC. This codes for CASSNRVVPETQYF. V gene TRBV11-3 combines with J gene TRBJ2-5; D uncertain. Trimming removed 5 bases from V and 4 bases from J, with 14 bases in between. The CDR3 extends over 14 amino acids. Germline V CDR1 and CDR2: SGHNT, YENEEA. The whole variable domain, remainder taken from reference TRBV11-3 and TRBJ2-5, is EAGVVQSPRYKIIEKKQPVAFWCNPISGHNTLYWYLQNLGQGPELLIRYENEEAVDDSQLPKDRFSAERLKGVDSTLKIQPAELGDSAVYLCASSNRVVPETQYFGPGTRLLVL.

CDR3 amino acids: CASSPTRSRPEKLFF. In nucleotides, the CDR3 is TGTGCCAGCTCACCGACGCGGTCTCGACCTGAAAAACTGTTTTTT. This chain connects TRBV18 to TRBJ1-4, with D uncertain. This CDR3 spans 15 amino acids. Trimming cost V 3 bases and J 7 bases, with 15 bases left between them. The germline CDR1 and CDR2 sequences are KGHSH and LQKENI.

This clone has just one count. This chain connects TRBV13 to TRBJ2-1, with a possible D match to TRBD1 (6 bases). Germline CDR1 and CDR2: PRHDT and FYEKMQ (reference sequence). With 4 bases removed from V and 8 bases from J, the gap between germline ends came to 12 bases. CDR3 length: 13 amino acids. Here the CDR3 reads CASSWGLGDEQFF. CDR3 DNA: TGTGCCAGCAGCTGGGGGCTGGGGGATGAGCAGTTCTTC.

This chain joins TRBV19 and TRBJ1-6; D call uncertain. The CDR3 extends over 14 amino acids. Germline CDR1 reads LNHDA; CDR2 reads SQIVND (reference sequence). V dropped 7 bases and J dropped 6 bases, with 13 bases sitting between them. CDR3 amino acids: CASTRGTLNSPLHF. The CDR3 DNA is TGTGCCAGTACTCGCGGCACTCTTAATTCACCCCTCCACTTT. Full variable domain (missing parts from reference TRBV19 and TRBJ1-6): DGGITQSPKYLFRKEGQNVTLSCEQNLNHDAMYWYRQDPGQGLRLIYYSQIVNDFQKGDIAEGYSVSREKKESFPLTVTSAQKNPTAFYLCASTRGTLNSPLHFGNGTRLTVT.

This clone came up once. This chain uses TRBV7-8 with TRBJ1-1, with TRBD1 as a possible D gene (5 bases). Germline values: CDR1 SGHVS, CDR2 FQNEAQ. CDR3 length: 13 amino acids. Trimming took off 1 base at V and 5 bases at J, with 8 bases between the two ends. CDR3: CASSLVRGTEAFF. As DNA, the CDR3 is TGTGCCAGCAGCTTAGTTAGGGGAACTGAAGCTTTCTTT.

The V and J genes are TRBV19 and TRBJ2-3; D might be TRBD2 (6 bases). Between the trimmed V and J ends, which lost 7 bases and 3 bases, there was a span of 17 bases. This CDR3 is built from 15 residues. Germline CDR1 reads LNHDA; CDR2 reads SQIVND (reference sequence). In DNA form, the CDR3 reads TGTGCCAGTACGAAAGCCCGGGAGCGTACAGATACGCAGTATTTT. This translates into CASTKARERTDTQYF.

This clone came up a few times. The chain couples TRBV6-6 to TRBJ2-3; 14 bases align to TRBD2. There are 14 residues in the CDR3. Germline CDR1 reads MNHNY; CDR2 reads SVGAGI (reference sequence). The J segment lost 4 bases and the V segment lost 6 bases, leaving 0 bases of the junction unmatched. The CDR3: CASRTSGGADTQYF. CDR3 coding DNA: TGTGCCAGCAGGACTAGCGGGGGGGCAGATACGCAGTATTTT.